The clone carrying this T cell receptor (beta chain) was seen more than once but under ten times. Its matching antigen is unknown. These data are taken from a study of blood T cells in healthy people across ages. Combining a sample-barcoded 5' primer with a J-beta primer mix, a second PCR ran for about 7 to 12 cycles. TCRdb re-called the 5' RACE reads with MiXCR, one entry per CDR3 protein. Of hundreds of thousands of distinct CDR3 sequences in the sample, approximately 60% are singletons; the top ten hold roughly 26%. Study-wide points: Estimates of diversity drawn from one million T cells were considered underestimates. Across samples, TCR beta diversity tracked strongly with naive T cell percentage. Greater diversity and more naive CD4+ cells were seen in long-lived donors than in aged donors.

Germline loops: CDR1 SGHVS, CDR2 FNYEAQ. The V gene end was trimmed by 1 base and the J gene end by 8 bases; junction bases not matched to a gene: 7. The CDR3 covers 16 residues. The sequence was collected from a middle-aged man in good health. V and J are TRBV7-6 and TRBJ2-1; the match to TRBD2 covers 11 bases. The sequenced material came from blood. The CDR3 spells CASSLGIAGGLDEQFF. In DNA form, the CDR3 reads TGTGCCAGCAGCTTAGGGATAGCGGGAGGGCTGGATGAGCAGTTCTTC.